These T cell receptor beta chains were read from a single sample in a study of control samples from healthy donors and cancer patients. Clones were sequenced by immunoSEQ multiplex PCR, and TCRdb holds only the in-frame ones, with some missing. The sample yields about 92,000 clones, 82% seen once. The source material was blood. Receptors were obtained from a woman aged 55-70 years in good health. The CDR3 runs from the conserved cysteine through the conserved F or W. The D gene is left open where the match is weak. Clone size, where shown, is once, few, many, or a class for clones that have expanded.

>TRBV28|TRBJ1-5|TRBD1|17|.
TGTGCCAGCAGTACTCATTCGACAGGGGGAGGAGGACAGCCCCAGCATTTT
CASSTHSTGGGGQPQHF
>TRBV6-5|TRBJ2-3|TRBD1|14|.
TGTGCCAGCAGCCCGGGACAGAGCACAGATACGCAGTATTTT
CASSPGQSTDTQYF
>TRBV7-2|TRBJ2-3|.|15|.
TGTGCCAGCACCCTAGGGGCTTATAAGGCAGATACGCAGTATTTT
CASTLGAYKADTQYF
>TRBV2|TRBJ1-1|.|12|once
TGTGCCAGCAGTGAATCGGGGGGTGTAACTTTCTTT
CASSESGGVTFF
>TRBV7-2|TRBJ1-5|.|14|.
TGTGCCAGCAGCTCGGGACGCCCTTACGAGCCCCAGCATTTT
CASSSGRPYEPQHF
>TRBV19|TRBJ1-4|TRBD1|15|.
TGTGCCAGCACAGGGGTAGATGCAACTAATGAAAAACTGTTTTTT
CASTGVDATNEKLFF
>TRBV24-1|TRBJ2-1|.|15|once
TGTGCCACCAGTGACGCCTCGGGGGCCTACAATGAGCAGTTCTTC
CATSDASGAYNEQFF
>TRBV5-1|TRBJ1-1|.|15|once
TGCGCCAGCAGCTTGGGGGACGGCATGAACACTGAAGCTTTCTTT
CASSLGDGMNTEAFF
>TRBV1|TRBJ1-5|.|15|.
TGCACCAGCAGCCCCCGGTGTCAGGGGTATCAGCCCCAGCATTTT
CTSSPRCQGYQPQHF
>TRBV27|TRBJ2-1|.|19|.
TGTGCCAGCAGACTTAATCCCATGGTAGGGGGGGGCACCTACAATGAGCAGTTCTTC
CASRLNPMVGGGTYNEQFF
>TRBV3-1/TRBV3-2|TRBJ2-1|.|12|.
TGTGCCAGCAGATCAGGGGCCAATGAGCAGTTCTTC
CASRSGANEQFF
>TRBV2|TRBJ2-3|TRBD2|16|once
TGTGCCAGCACCCGAGTGGGAGCGGGGAACACAGATACGCAGTATTTT
CASTRVGAGNTDTQYF
>TRBV7-2|TRBJ2-1|.|15|.
TGTGCCAGCAGCGCGCGCCTTACAGCTTCAAGAGAGCAGTTCTTC
CASSARLTASREQFF
>TRBV18|TRBJ2-6|.|15|few
TGTGCCAGCTCACCAGACAGCTCTGGGGCCAACGTCCTGACTTTC
CASSPDSSGANVLTF
>TRBV3-1/TRBV3-2|TRBJ2-5|TRBD2|14|.
TGTGCCAGCAGCCAAGGGACTAGCAGCGAGACCCAGTACTTC
CASSQGTSSETQYF
>TRBV5-6|TRBJ1-4|TRBD1|14|once
TGTGCCAGCAGCCAGACAGGGGCGTCTGAAAAACTGTTTTTT
CASSQTGASEKLFF
>TRBV19|TRBJ2-3|TRBD2|17|.
TGTGCCAGTAGTCCGACTAGCGGGGGGGCCGGTTCAGATACGCAGTATTTT
CASSPTSGGAGSDTQYF
>TRBV5-1|TRBJ1-1|.|13|.
TGCGCCAGCAGCTTGGAGAAAATCACTGAAGCTTTCTTT
CASSLEKITEAFF
>TRBV7-2|TRBJ2-7|.|12|.
TGTGCCAGCAGCTTAGTTCTTTACGAGCAGTACTTC
CASSLVLYEQYF
>TRBV7-2|TRBJ2-5|TRBD2|18|.
TGTGCCAGCAGCGCTTTAGGGACGGGGGGTGCGGTAGGAGAGACCCAGTACTTC
CASSALGTGGAVGETQYF
>TRBV6-5|TRBJ2-2|.|15|.
TGTGCCAGTGTCCGGGAACAGAGAACGACCGGGGAGCTGTTTTTT
CASVREQRTTGELFF
>TRBV6-2/TRBV6-3|TRBJ1-1|.|15|.
TGTGCCAGCAGTTCGCCGACCGACTCCGGGTCCCAGGCTTTCTTT
CASSSPTDSGSQAFF
>TRBV19|TRBJ2-1|.|15|.
TGTGCCAGTAGTATGGTCAGGAGGGTGGGCAATGAGCAGTTCTTC
CASSMVRRVGNEQFF
>TRBV29-1|TRBJ2-7|.|12|.
TGCAGCGTTGGGGCGGCGACCTACGAGCAGTACTTC
CSVGAATYEQYF
>TRBV12-3/TRBV12-4|TRBJ2-7|.|13|.
TGTGCCAGCAGTTTTGGGCTGAACTACGAGCAGTACTTC
CASSFGLNYEQYF
>TRBV5-4|TRBJ2-7|TRBD2|17|.
TGTGCCAGCAGCTTGGCTAGCGGGGGGGCCTTTTCCTACGAGCAGTACTTC
CASSLASGGAFSYEQYF
>TRBV6-6|TRBJ1-5|.|15|.
TGTGCCAGCGCTCCCACGGATCTGGGCAATCAGCCCCAGCATTTT
CASAPTDLGNQPQHF
>TRBV16|TRBJ2-5|.|17|.
TGTGCCAGCAGCCAATCGAAAAGGGAGGTGAGGTCGGAGACCCAGTACTTC
CASSQSKREVRSETQYF
>TRBV6-2/TRBV6-3|TRBJ1-2|.|13|.
TGTGCCAGCAGTAAGACATGGTCGGATGGCTACACCTTC
CASSKTWSDGYTF
>TRBV18|TRBJ1-6|TRBD1|15|few
TGTGCCAGCTCGACAGGACAGGAGGTTACTTCACCCCTCCACTTT
CASSTGQEVTSPLHF
>TRBV6-1|TRBJ2-7|TRBD2|17|.
TGTGCCAGCAGTGAAGGTCTTAGCGGGAGGGTAGGCTACGAGCAGTACTTC
CASSEGLSGRVGYEQYF
>TRBV9|TRBJ1-3|.|14|many
TGTGCCAGCAGCGTAGAAGCTTCTGGAAACACCATATATTTT
CASSVEASGNTIYF
>TRBV9|TRBJ2-1|.|15|.
TGTGCCAGCAGCGCCGGTGGGGGGGCGGGCAATGAGCAGTTCTTC
CASSAGGGAGNEQFF
>TRBV3-1/TRBV3-2|TRBJ1-1|.|15|.
TGTGCCAGCAGCCTCGGAGGGACCCGGGTTGCTGAAGCTTTCTTT
CASSLGGTRVAEAFF
>TRBV18|TRBJ2-1|TRBD2|15|.
TGTGCCAGCTCACCACTGGTAGCGGGAGTCGGTGAGCAGTTCTTC
CASSPLVAGVGEQFF
>TRBV7-2|TRBJ2-5|.|13|.
TGTGCCAGCAGCTTCTGGGGGGAAGAGACCCAGTACTTC
CASSFWGEETQYF
>TRBV11-3|TRBJ2-7|.|14|.
TGTGCCAGCAGCTTAGGGGGGAGCTCCTACGAGCAGTACTTC
CASSLGGSSYEQYF
>TRBV7-2|TRBJ2-5|.|16|.
TGTGCCAGCAGCTCGCCCCGGGACCCTAACCAAGAGACCCAGTACTTC
CASSSPRDPNQETQYF
>TRBV21-1|TRBJ1-4|.|13|.
TGTGCCAGCCCCGACAGGGCCAGGGAAAAACTGTTTTTT
CASPDRAREKLFF
>TRBV5-4|TRBJ2-2|TRBD2|17|few
TGTGCCAGCAGCTTGGGGGGGCTAGCGGGGAACACCGGGGAGCTGTTTTTT
CASSLGGLAGNTGELFF
>TRBV5-1|TRBJ2-4|.|11|once
TGCCTACGGGGGGCCAAAAACATTCAGTACTTC
CLRGAKNIQYF
>TRBV19|TRBJ2-7|TRBD2|15|.
TGTGCCAGTAGTAATAGCGGGAGTTACACCTACGAGCAGTACTTC
CASSNSGSYTYEQYF
>TRBV5-1|TRBJ1-4|TRBD1|15|.
TGCGCCAGCAGCTTGAACAGGGGCGATGGTGAAAAACTGTTTTTT
CASSLNRGDGEKLFF
>TRBV5-1|TRBJ1-4|TRBD1|13|.
TGCGCCAGCAGCTCTGTAGGGGGCAGTCAACTGTTTTTT
CASSSVGGSQLFF
>TRBV20-1|TRBJ2-5|.|11|.
TGCAGTGCGGTCAAACAAGAGACCCAGTACTTC
CSAVKQETQYF
>TRBV29-1|TRBJ2-4|.|13|.
TGCAGCGTTGAAGTTCAGCAGGGAAACATTCAGTACTTC
CSVEVQQGNIQYF
>TRBV7-9|TRBJ2-1|.|14|.
TGTGCCAGTAAGCGCGGGACAGATAACAATGAGCAGTTCTTC
CASKRGTDNNEQFF
>TRBV24-1|TRBJ2-5|TRBD1|17|.
TGTGCCACCAGTGACCGCGGACAGGGAGGTGGCCGAGAGACCCAGTACTTC
CATSDRGQGGGRETQYF
>TRBV10-3|TRBJ2-1|.|13|.
TGTGCCATCCGTTTTGGGGGATCTAATGAGCAGTTCTTC
CAIRFGGSNEQFF
>TRBV28|TRBJ2-5|TRBD1|14|.
TGTGCCAGCAGTCTTGGACAGGGATGGGAGACCCAGTACTTC
CASSLGQGWETQYF
>TRBV3-1/TRBV3-2|TRBJ1-1|.|14|.
TGTGCCAGCAGCCCCAGCGTCCTGAACACTGAAGCTTTCTTT
CASSPSVLNTEAFF
>TRBV28|TRBJ1-1|.|17|.
TGTGCCAGCAGTTTATCGGCCTCCGGGTTTGGGGGGCGAGGGGCTTTCTTT
CASSLSASGFGGRGAFF
>TRBV5-8|TRBJ1-1|TRBD1|15|.
TGTGCCAGCAGCTCCACAGGGGGAATAGTGACTGAAGCTTTCTTT
CASSSTGGIVTEAFF
>TRBV4-1|TRBJ2-1|.|16|once
TGCGCCAGCAGCCAAGAACAAGCTCAAGCCTACAATGAGCAGTTCTTC
CASSQEQAQAYNEQFF
>TRBV4-1|TRBJ2-2|.|16|.
TGCGCCAGCAGCCAAGATCACCCCTCGAACACCGGGGAGCTGTTTTTT
CASSQDHPSNTGELFF
>TRBV19|TRBJ2-2|TRBD2|15|once
TGTGCCAGTAGTAGGGGACTAGCGGGGGTCGGGGAGCTGTTTTTT
CASSRGLAGVGELFF
>TRBV7-2|TRBJ2-1|.|14|.
TGTGCCAGCAGCTTCGGCACCCCGCCCAATGAGCAGTTCTTC
CASSFGTPPNEQFF